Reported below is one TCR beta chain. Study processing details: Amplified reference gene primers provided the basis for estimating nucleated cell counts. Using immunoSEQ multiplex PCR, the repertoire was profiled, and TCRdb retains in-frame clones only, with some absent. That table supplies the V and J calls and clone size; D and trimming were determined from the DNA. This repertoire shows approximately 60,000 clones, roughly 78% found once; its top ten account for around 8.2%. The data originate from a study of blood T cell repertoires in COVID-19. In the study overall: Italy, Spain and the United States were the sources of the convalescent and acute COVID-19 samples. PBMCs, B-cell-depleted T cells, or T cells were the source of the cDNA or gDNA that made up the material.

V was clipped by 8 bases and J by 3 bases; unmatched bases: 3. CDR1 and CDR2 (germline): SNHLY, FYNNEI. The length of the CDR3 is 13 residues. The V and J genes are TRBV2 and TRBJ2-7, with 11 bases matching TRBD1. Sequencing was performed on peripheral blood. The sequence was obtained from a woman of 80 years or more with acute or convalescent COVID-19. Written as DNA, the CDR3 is TGTGCCAGCTGCGGGACAGGGGGCTACGAGCAGTACTTC. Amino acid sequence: CASCGTGGYEQYF.